This is a list of T cell receptor beta chains from one sample in a study of T cell responses to AZD1222 COVID-19 vaccine. TCRdb's table, derived via immunoSEQ multiplex PCR, lists solely in-frame clones and lacks some. The sample consists of over 50,000 clones, around 80% of them appearing once. Sequencing used peripheral blood, obtained 28 days after the second AZD1222 dose. The receptors were sampled from an adult who received the AZD1222 COVID-19 vaccine. The conserved cysteine and the conserved F or W are not part of the CDR3 here. Each record gives: CDR3 protein, V gene, D gene. A D gene is named only where the DNA matches it firmly.

ASSNINSYNSPLH TRBV6-5 NA
ASAKGDRGGYT TRBV28 TRBD1
TSSQTEVLGVRAGTPTYEQY TRBV1 NA
ASSFPGDDTQY TRBV5-1 NA
ASSLGRGTGELF TRBV5-5 NA
ASSGGQGGDQPQH TRBV28 TRBD1
ASSLGQTSSTDTQY TRBV27 NA
ASSEAGLDINEQF TRBV2 TRBD2
ASSLQGFNQETQY TRBV5-1 NA
ASSVSPPGGGSGELF TRBV6-4 NA
ASSIGQNQPQH TRBV12-3/TRBV12-4 NA
ASSPRRDSNQPQH TRBV7-8 NA
ASSESSGGAHEQF TRBV10-1 TRBD2
ASSLAGGSGYGYT TRBV5-1 NA
ASSLWWNTEAF TRBV7-3 NA
ASKQGFTEAF TRBV2 NA
ASSPGNNSPLH TRBV12-3/TRBV12-4 NA
AWSSTGGFSYGYT TRBV30 TRBD1
ASSQETRGNYGYT TRBV4-1 NA
ASSELGQPQH TRBV6-1 NA
ATSEGQGVGNEQF TRBV15 TRBD1
ASSQESWRVEKLF TRBV3-1/TRBV3-2 NA
ASSYTGTGNTIY TRBV7-9 NA
ASKWGGKGGYT TRBV12-3/TRBV12-4 NA